This TCR beta chain was recovered during a study of PD-L1 blockade in urothelial cancer. Assay used: immunoSEQ multiplex PCR; TCRdb lists only in-frame clones, some missing. The table shows tens of thousands of clones, with over 80% occurring only once. Trimming pared 3 bases from V and 2 bases from J, leaving 18 bases between. Germline V lookup: CDR1 SGHRS, CDR2 YFSETQ. The CDR3 contains 16 residues. The chain has TRBV5-1 and TRBJ2-7; D is possibly TRBD2 (7 bases). Sequenced material: PBMCs, taken around atezolizumab (anti-PD-L1) treatment. This receptor was identified in a man in his forties or fifties with urothelial cancer. The CDR3 is CASSWGGTGTTYEQYF. DNA of the CDR3: TGCGCCAGCAGCTGGGGGGGTACCGGGACAACCTACGAGCAGTACTTC.